The present T cell receptor (beta chain) was sequenced within a study of T-cell reconstitution after alpha-beta-depleted transplantation in children. Findings and caveats of the study: After one year, T-cell counts and TCRbeta diversity mostly came from new T cells. Surviving thymic progenitors and recipient T cells were the source of high TCRbeta diversity at day 60 in some patients.

Of note for this clonotype: Its specificity is not known.

The germline gives CDR1 SGHTA, CDR2 FQGTGA. The CDR3 length is 15 residues. With 2 bases clipped from V and 4 bases from J, the junction kept 4 bases outside the gene matches. During its preparation, the TCRbeta library received unique molecular identifiers. TCRdb passed the PCR reads through MiXCR, listing each CDR3 protein once. Among 210,000 or so distinct CDR3 sequences listed, approximately 10% were seen once. The origin of this receptor is a child less than two years old with acute myeloid leukemia, due to receive a stem cell transplant. The rearrangement links TRBV7-3 to TRBJ1-5; 8 bases map to TRBD1. The starting material was PBMCs, obtained before TCRalphabeta/CD19-depleted stem cell transplant. The CDR3 spells CASSLLWTGNQPQHF. CDR3 sequence (DNA): TGTGCCAGCAGCTTACTTTGGACAGGGAATCAGCCCCAGCATTTT.